This T cell receptor beta chain was recovered during a study of cytomegalovirus exposure and HLA in healthy donors (dated by TCRdb to about 2017). With respect to the entire study: An earlier analysis of about 560 of the donors reported approximately 280 Gb of sequence data and 117 million unique TCR beta sequences obtained from approximately 180 million T cells. Every repertoire in the discovery cohort had been generated on one and the same sequencing platform. To predict cytomegalovirus infection status, the study brought together high-throughput TCR immunosequencing, statistical association of individual TCRs with disease status, and machine learning. The T cell repertoires of 666 subjects were profiled by immunosequencing and related to cytomegalovirus serostatus. A later genetic analysis took genome-wide SNP genotypes for about 65% of the 666 donors and used that subset as a discovery cohort. A separate validation cohort of about 110 different subjects was used in addition to the approximately 700-subject first cohort. The number of donors typed differed by locus, with about 629-630 for A, B, C, DRB1 and DQB1, roughly 520 for DQA1, 606 for DPA1, and some 440 for DPB1. Class I and class II HLA loci were covered by the typing at four-digit resolution. Among 300 to 500 genotyped donors of the cohort, an average of approximately 240,000 unique TCR beta nucleotide sequences was sequenced per donor, of which roughly 17% were non-productive. The genetic ancestry cluster associated with self-reported Caucasian donors included over 65% of the roughly 380 genotyped donors. To study patterns of TCR occurrence, a later analysis re-analyzed previously published TCR beta repertoires from several hundred donors and added high-resolution HLA genotyping. Donor age, sex, ethnicity and CMV serostatus were collected together with the repertoire data. A handful of DR-DQ haplotypes were handled as single units for association and clustering because linkage in the cohort was strong. The aim of the study was to test whether cataloging public T cell receptors could identify signatures of past pathogen exposure. Rather than using new phenotypic data, the later analysis identified candidate immune exposures from TCR beta sequences and from how often those sequences occurred across donors. An early release that covered more than 550 HLA-typed donors contained approximately 300 gigabases of sequencing data and 65 million to 100 million unique TCR sequences. In an earlier analysis of roughly 600 of the donors, high-throughput TCR beta sequencing was used to judge whether each TCR beta V gene segment behaved as functional or pseudogenic. General study outcomes and caveats: In vitro tests confirmed that a few of the cytomegalovirus-associated TCR beta chains recognize cytomegalovirus antigens. A total of 164 TCR beta chains were listed by the study as associated with cytomegalovirus. Linkage disequilibrium might explain the correlated functional status among segregating V segments, but an unknown experimental factor could not be excluded. While some public TCRs were present in many individuals, most TCR sequences turned up only very rarely across donors. A further reported finding was that TCR beta sequences accurately predicted the HLA-A and HLA-B alleles for most subjects in the first cohort. Compared with the roughly 670-donor mean, donors in an Asian-associated ancestry cluster had fewer N-insertions in productive TCRs, according to a later genetic analysis. Several of the top co-occurrence clusters appeared to be linked to parvovirus B19, influenza, CMV and Epstein-Barr virus, according to a later analysis. Compared with equally common non-associated chains, HLA-associated TCR beta chains in a later analysis were more clonally expanded and had lower generation probabilities. When HLA alleles, especially DR and DQ, strongly co-occurred, TCR associations were difficult to assign to individual alleles. A group of highly shared sequence variants was considered likely to be a technical artifact of the sequencing pipeline. Sequencing depth was assumed to be roughly uniform across donors in the presence/absence analyses, though that assumption may not hold. In a later genetic analysis, a missense DCLRE1C variant was associated with V-gene and J-gene trimming of TCR beta chains, and the association was replicated in an independent cohort. An earlier analysis of 587 of the donors showed that most TCR beta V segments appeared in productive rearrangements either about 90% or about 30% of the time, which broadly matched IMGT annotations. The only immune exposure information available for the cohort was CMV serostatus. A later analysis associated 16,951 TCR beta sequences with specific HLA alleles at a false discovery rate of 0.05. Most CMV-associated TCR beta chains appeared to be HLA-restricted in a later analysis, and the HLA associations seemed to be driven largely by CMV exposure. Some IMGT-functional V segments, including TRBV6-2 and TRBV6-3, could not be distinguished by the 87-base-pair reads and were therefore excluded. The authors suggested that the approach could potentially be generalized to other disease states and immunological phenotypes. Because counts were too low, under 20 rarely observed V segments, including chromosome 9 orphons, were left out of the earlier analysis of 500 to 650 of the donors. Because some donors lacked HLA typing at each locus, the association tests relied only on the typed subset. Cytomegalovirus status was reported to be diagnosed by the classifier with high specificity and sensitivity in both the original and validation cohorts. In a later analysis, TCR association rates were found to vary across HLA loci, with the most associated TCRs seen for DRB1 alleles and the fewest for HLA-C alleles. In this cohort, only TCR beta chains were sequenced, and detectable features were limited by the absence of alpha or paired-chain data.

In total, 666 healthy bone marrow donors made up the cohort. At the time of sampling, every cohort member was nominally healthy, though immune exposures that went unrecorded were likely present. The donor tested CMV seropositive, placing the donor among the 289 seropositive members of the cohort. Every donor gave a peripheral blood sample, and the peripheral blood mononuclear cells from that sample were used for TCR beta sequencing. Genomic DNA was extracted from the blood cell samples with the Qiagen DNeasy Blood Extraction Kit. The germline V gene specifies SGHAT as CDR1 and FQNNGV as CDR2. Cut back by 2 bases and 7 bases, the V and J ends lie 14 bases apart. The cysteine opens and the phenylalanine closes a CDR3 of 15 amino acids. Kept here is only the CDR3 DNA, which spans 45 bases and is read in frame from base 1. The library relied on the immunoSEQ multiplex PCR assay. A mixture of 60 forward primers for TCR Vbeta segments and 13 reverse primers for TCR Jbeta segments was used in the multiplex PCR. Amplification of the CDR3 region of rearranged TCR beta genes was performed with a multiplex PCR assay on genomic DNA. Amplified TCR beta libraries were sequenced as 87-base-pair reads on the Illumina HiSeq System. Per the source publication's procedure: Across the 700 or so repertoires, a later analysis counted about 81 million unique TCR beta chains, 9.5 million to 13 million of which were shared by at least two donors. A nearest-neighbor algorithm error-corrected the raw reads and collapsed the reads into unique sequences, merging closely related sequences to remove PCR and sequencing errors. V, D and J gene segments were assigned by aligning CDR3 sequences to IMGT reference sequences. Each retained sequence needed at least a six-nucleotide match to both a V gene segment and a J gene segment. A rearrangement counted as productive if the CDR3 had no stop codons and remained in frame with V and J, and every other rearrangement counted as non-productive. CDR3 was defined by IMGT convention, running from the second conserved V-encoded cysteine to the conserved J-encoded phenylalanine. The earlier analysis of about 530 of the donors excluded any sequence lacking an unambiguous match to a single V gene segment. In an earlier analysis of 587 of the donors, V segments were called functional above 56.7% productive rearrangements and were called segregating when the between-donor standard deviation exceeded 5%. To diagnose cytomegalovirus status from the catalog of TCR beta chain sequences, a statistical classification framework was built. V and J gene assignment, in a later analysis, came from comparing TCR nucleotide sequences with IMGT/GENE-DB human TR gene sequences. A later analysis assigned CDR3 sequences and most-parsimonious VDJ recombination scenarios with the TCRdist pipeline. A later analysis defined each TCR beta chain by its CDR3 amino acid sequence plus V-gene family, and excluded reads lacking a unique V-gene family. As a way to deal with suspected cross-contamination and a sequencing artifact, a later analysis dropped approximately 590 nucleotide sequences that were highly shared and had low generation probability. In a later analysis, a clonal expansion index for each public chain was calculated from normalized within-repertoire ranks of inferred template counts. In a later analysis, generation probabilities were computed with a VDJ recombination model fitted to out-of-frame rearrangements, and the resulting probabilities were checked against IGoR. A later analysis scored TCR-TCR, TCR-HLA and TCR-CMV co-occurrence with hypergeometric tests, applying a repertoire-size bias correction to TCR pairs. To estimate false discovery rates, a later analysis permuted the HLA or CMV assignments 20 times. In a later analysis, co-occurring TCRs were grouped using DBSCAN, with TCRdist sequence similarity added in when clustering inside HLA-allele-positive subsets. Repertoires with fewer than 30,000 or more than 120,000 public chains, plus five repertoires with anomalous nucleotide sharing, were excluded from co-occurrence clustering. TCRdb mirrors the immuneACCESS table, restricted to in-frame sequences. Some clones are absent from its copies; in checked studies, under half trace to an unresolved V gene, and the reason for the others is unknown. That table is the source of V, J and clone size, and D and trimming were worked out from the DNA. This sample comprises 160,000 or so clones, approximately 80% of them detected only once. Roughly 6.7% of the sample is held by the ten biggest clonotypes.

As regards this clone: Its antigen is still unknown. There are no base qualities to consult, and no much larger clone falls within one base.

The origin of this receptor is a man aged 50 or older in good health and CMV-seropositive. The receptor chain draws on TRBV11-2 and TRBJ2-2; TRBD2 could be the D gene, as 6 bases match. What was sequenced was PBMCs. The sequenced DNA is TGTGCCAGCAGCTTAACGCGGGCCGGGGGCGGGGAGCTGTTTTTT. It translates as CASSLTRAGGGELFF.